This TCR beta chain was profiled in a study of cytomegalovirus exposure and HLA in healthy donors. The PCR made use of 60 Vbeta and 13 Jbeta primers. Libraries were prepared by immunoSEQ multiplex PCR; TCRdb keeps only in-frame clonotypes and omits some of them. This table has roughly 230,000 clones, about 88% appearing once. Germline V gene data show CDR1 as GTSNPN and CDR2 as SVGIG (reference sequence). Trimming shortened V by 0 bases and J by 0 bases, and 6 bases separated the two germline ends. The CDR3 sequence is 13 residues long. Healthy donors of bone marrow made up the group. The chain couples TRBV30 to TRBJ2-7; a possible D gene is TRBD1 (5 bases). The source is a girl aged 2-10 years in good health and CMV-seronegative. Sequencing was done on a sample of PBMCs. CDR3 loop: CAWSVDNSYEQYF. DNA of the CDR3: TGTGCCTGGAGTGTGGACAACTCCTACGAGCAGTACTTC.